This T cell receptor gamma chain was retrieved from a study of γδ T cells in repeated Plasmodium falciparum infection (dated by TCRdb to the early 2020s). Concerning the study at large: In the natural-infection arm, Malian children exposed to intense seasonal malaria transmission were enrolled and compared against age and gender matched Australian children. Samples were collected from controlled-infection subjects at baseline, immediately before selected infections, and 21 days after each infection. The gammadelta TCR repertoires from Mali were analysed in two ways: cross-sectionally during periods with no transmission, and longitudinally across episodes of acute febrile malaria. Four or five malaria-naive U.S. adults underwent four controlled human malaria infections by bites from P. falciparum NF54-infected Anopheles stephensi mosquitoes over about 630 days. Using both natural infection in Mali and controlled human malaria infection, the study looked at the way repeated Plasmodium falciparum infection shapes the human gammadelta T cell repertoire. On the study overall, not on this receptor specifically: Waves of new clonotype selection in Vdelta2-negative, largely Vdelta1+, gammadelta TCR repertoires appeared to be driven by repeated controlled infections. The controlled-infection cohort was small, limiting analysis of inter-individual variability in gammadelta T cell responses. Vgamma9/Vdelta2+ TCR repertoires showed a highly stable polyclonal repertoire over time and infection, with many inter-individual overlapping TCRgamma sequences. Vdelta2-negative gammadelta TCR repertoires from Malian children appeared more clonally expanded, less diverse and less shared than those of Australian children. The Malian cohort came from a small rural village of predominantly one ethnic group, limiting generalizability.

The library was obtained by multiplex PCR. These reads were obtained on an Illumina MiSeq. Both TCR gamma (TRG) and TCR delta (TRD) chains were sequenced from each sorted gammadelta T cell sample. As for the authors' bioinformatics: The repertoire analyses drew on clonotype tree plots, the accumulated frequency of the top 20 clonotypes, and diversity index (DI) and D75 metrics. TCRdb called clones from the public reads with CATT, and repeated DNA sequences were later combined into one row. It is TCRdb's table, rather than the study itself, that gives the V and J calls and clone size. In all, the sample holds about 30,000 gamma-chain clones, and 1.4% of those were seen once. The biggest ten clones account for just under 20% of the sample. The CDR3 runs 10 amino acids, cysteine and phenylalanine included. Only the CDR3 portion is preserved as DNA: 30 bases, with reading frame beginning at the first base. V is pruned by 2 bases and J by 12 bases, leaving 4 bases of the junction without a gene match. Based on the germline V gene (reference sequence), the CDR1 and CDR2 sequences are VTNTFY and YDVSTARD.

This clone has a count of ten or more. The antigen it binds to is not known. Nothing much larger sits one base from this clone, and base qualities are not available. Vgamma9/Vdelta2+ and Vdelta2-negative gammadelta T cell populations were flow-sorted from peripheral blood mononuclear cells for bulk TCR repertoire analysis. This clonotype originated in a pool of human donors (malaria-infected and uninfected, not separated). The V and J genes are TRGV3 and TRGJ1 or TRGJ2. The sequenced material came from gamma-delta T cells from blood. The nucleotide sequence is given as TGTGCCACCTGGGACATTTGGAAACTCTTT. The translation is CATWDIWKLF.